Each of the 21 T cell receptor beta chains below was sequenced from the same sample in a study of T cell responses to AZD1222 COVID-19 vaccine. Here immunoSEQ multiplex PCR was the method, and the copy in TCRdb shows in-frame clones only, minus some. The profile shows approximately 200,000 clones, approximately 91% of them singletons. This sample comprised peripheral blood, obtained 28 days after the second AZD1222 dose. The receptors derive from an adult who received the AZD1222 COVID-19 vaccine.

The V gene is TRBV2, the J gene TRBJ2-1, with D perhaps matching TRBD2 (5 bases). CDR3 size: 12 residues. CDR1 SNHLY and CDR2 FYNNEI come from the germline V gene. Trimming removed 3 bases from V and 7 bases from J, with 7 bases in between. CDR3 sequence reads: CASSEAGNEQFF. Here the CDR3 DNA reads TGTGCCAGCAGTGAGGCGGGTAATGAGCAGTTCTTC.

This rearrangement joins TRBV28 to TRBJ1-1; TRBD1 is a possible D gene (5 bases). The CDR3 is made up of 12 amino acids. Germline V gene lookup returns CDR1 MDHEN and CDR2 SYDVKM. Trimming removed 9 bases from V and 2 bases from J, with 10 bases in between. The DNA for the CDR3 is TGTGCCAGTTGGGGGTCCAACACTGAAGCTTTCTTT. This encodes CASWGSNTEAFF.

This clone has just a few counts. This chain links TRBV18 with TRBJ1-1; D is perhaps TRBD1 (6 bases). The CDR3 has 14 residues. V lost 4 bases to trimming and J lost 4 bases, with 13 bases between them. CDR1 is KGHSH and CDR2 is LQKENI in the germline V gene. The CDR3 bases are TGTGCCAGCTCACAGAACAGGGATAGCACTGAAGCTTTCTTT. Protein: CASSQNRDSTEAFF.

The CDR3 nucleotides are TGTGCCAGCACCATAGAGGGAAGGGGCGGCTATGGCTACACCTTC. The encoded protein is CASTIEGRGGYGYTF. This chain links TRBV6-5 with TRBJ1-2; weak D call: TRBD1 (5 bases). Per germline, CDR1 MNHEY and CDR2 SVGAGI. The CDR3 loop spans 15 amino acids. The V and J ends lost 7 bases and 4 bases respectively, with 19 bases between them.

Only one count was recorded for this clone. The rearrangement links TRBV29-1 to TRBJ1-1; possibly TRBD1 for D (6 bases). This CDR3 comprises 13 residues. Germline V gives CDR1 SQVTM, CDR2 ANQGSEA. V lost 7 bases and J lost 5, with 17 bases in between. CDR3 coding DNA: TGCAGCGCCCTACAGGGAGTGGGAACTGAAGCTTTCTTT. Translation: CSALQGVGTEAFF.

The genes are TRBV27 and TRBJ2-2, with 7 bases identical to TRBD1. The CDR3 length is 14 residues. Germline V gene lookup returns CDR1 MNHEY and CDR2 SMNVEV (reference sequence). After removal of 6 bases from V and 1 base from J, the junction contained 2 bases not matched to a gene. The CDR3 nucleotides are TGTGCCAGCAGGCGACAGGGGAACACCGGGGAGCTGTTTTTT. Translating it yields CASRRQGNTGELFF.

This chain connects TRBV9 to TRBJ2-1, with 7 bases matching TRBD1. CDR3 length: 14 amino acids. In germline, CDR1 is SGDLS, CDR2 YYNGEE. The V and J ends lost 0 bases and 5 bases, in that order; junction bases with no gene match: 2. In nucleotides, the CDR3 is TGTGCCAGCAGCGTAGTAGGGGGCCACAATGAGCAGTTCTTC. It translates to CASSVVGGHNEQFF.

The V gene is TRBV5-4, the J gene TRBJ1-2, with 9 bases identical to TRBD1. The germline CDR1 and CDR2 sequences are SGHNT and YYREEE (reference sequence). The V gene end was trimmed by 4 bases and the J gene end by 4 bases; junction bases not matched to a gene: 8. This CDR3 comprises 15 residues. The CDR3 reads CASSASGTGSYGYTF. In nucleotides, the CDR3 is TGTGCCAGCAGCGCCTCCGGGACAGGGAGCTATGGCTACACCTTC.

The chain combines TRBV5-4 with TRBJ2-2; either TRBD1 or TRBD2 may fit D (5 bases each). There are 14 residues in the CDR3. The germline gives CDR1 SGHNT, CDR2 YYREEE (reference sequence). Trimming took off 0 bases at V and 4 bases at J, with 7 bases between the two ends. The CDR3 coding sequence is TGTGCCAGCAGCTTGGCAGGGACCACCGGGGAGCTGTTTTTT. As protein: CASSLAGTTGELFF.

The rearrangement links TRBV7-9 to TRBJ2-1; D gene uncertain. Germline V gene lookup returns CDR1 SEHNR and CDR2 FQNEAQ (reference sequence). CDR3 size: 14 residues. Trimming stripped 3 bases from V and 5 bases from J, with 11 bases between. In DNA form, the CDR3 reads TGTGCCAGCAGCTTTTCGGGTAGGGACAATGAGCAGTTCTTC. This codes for CASSFSGRDNEQFF.

The chain links TRBV7-2 to TRBJ2-5; possible D gene TRBD1, 6 bases. Trimming removed 3 bases at V and 5 bases at J, with 16 bases between. Looked up from germline, CDR1 is SGHTA and CDR2 is FQGNSA. This CDR3 spans 15 amino acids. CDR3 loop: CASSFTQGLRETQYF. The CDR3 DNA sequence: TGTGCCAGCAGCTTCACACAGGGCTTGCGGGAGACCCAGTACTTC.

The chain combines TRBV29-1 with TRBJ1-3; D ambiguous. Germline V gene lookup returns CDR1 SQVTM and CDR2 ANQGSEA. The CDR3 extends over 11 amino acids. V lost 7 bases, J lost 6 bases, and 10 bases lay in between. The CDR3 nucleotides are TGCAGCGCCATCGTGGCAAACACCATATATTTT. Translated: CSAIVANTIYF. Full variable domain (outside the CDR3, taken from reference TRBV29-1 and TRBJ1-3): SAVISQKPSRDICQRGTSLTIQCQVDSQVTMMFWYRQQPGQSLTLIATANQGSEATYESGFVIDKFPISRPNLTFSTLTVSNMSPEDSSIYLCSAIVANTIYFGEGSWLTVV.

The rearrangement links TRBV4-2 to TRBJ2-1, with 15 bases identical to TRBD2. The germline V gene has CDR1 LGHNA and CDR2 YNFKEQ. CDR3 size: 17 residues. V trimming: 8 bases; J trimming: 5 bases; junction bases outside the gene matches: 10. Written as DNA, the CDR3 is TGTGCCAGCGGGGGGACTAGCGGGAGGCCCGGGCACAATGAGCAGTTCTTC. As protein: CASGGTSGRPGHNEQFF.

The chain couples TRBV7-3 to TRBJ2-1; 16 bases align to TRBD2. The length of the CDR3 is 22 residues. Germline V CDR1 and CDR2: SGHTA, FQGTGA. The junction had 16 bases not matched to a gene; V was cut back by 1 base and J by 4 bases. CDR3 sequence: CASSLIPQGLAGGPTIYNEQFF. The CDR3, as DNA: TGTGCCAGCAGCTTAATACCCCAGGGACTAGCGGGAGGGCCCACAATTTACAATGAGCAGTTCTTC.

The chain links TRBV28 to TRBJ1-1; the match to TRBD1 covers 7 bases. This CDR3 is 17 amino acids long. The ends lost 7 bases at V and 0 bases at J; junction bases unmatched: 14. CDR1 is MDHEN and CDR2 is SYDVKM in the germline V gene. CDR3 coding DNA: TGTGCCAGCAACCCTGTAATGACAGGGAGCATGAACACTGAAGCTTTCTTT. Translation: CASNPVMTGSMNTEAFF.

This clone came up a few times. V and J are TRBV28 and TRBJ1-5; D call uncertain. This CDR3 spans 13 amino acids. Germline CDR1 MDHEN, CDR2 SYDVKM. V gave up 2 bases and J gave up 9 bases, with 11 bases separating them. In DNA, the CDR3 is TGTGCCAGCAGTTTAGGGTCTGGGCCGCCCCAGCATTTT. Translation gives CASSLGSGPPQHF.

As regards this clone: Compared with germline, one end of the junction differs, possibly owing to a read error. The chain links TRBV7-2 to TRBJ1-1; D might be TRBD1 (5 bases). Germline V CDR1 and CDR2: SGHTA, FQGNSA. The CDR3 runs to 13 residues. CDR3 sequence reads: CASESRVNPEAFF. As DNA, the CDR3 is TGTGCCAGCGAAAGCAGGGTGAACCCTGAAGCTTTCTTT.

This chain connects TRBV25-1 to TRBJ2-1; weak D call: TRBD2 (6 bases). The CDR3 spans 15 residues. Trimming took 1 base from V and 7 from J, leaving 14 bases between them. Germline values: CDR1 MGHDK, CDR2 SYGVNS. The CDR3: CASSEFTGVGNEQFF. In DNA, the CDR3 is TGTGCCAGCAGTGAATTTACGGGAGTGGGAAATGAGCAGTTCTTC. The full variable domain, with the rest looked up from reference TRBV25-1 and TRBJ2-1, is EADIYQTPRYLVIGTGKKITLECSQTMGHDKMYWYQQDPGMELHLIHYSYGVNSTEKGDLSSESTVSRIRTEHFPLTLESARPSHTSQYLCASSEFTGVGNEQFFGPGTRLTVL.

This clone was seen a few times. The chain uses TRBV28 and TRBJ2-7; D may be TRBD2 (6 bases). Germline CDR1 and CDR2: MDHEN and SYDVKM. This CDR3 region has 13 residues. V lost 8 bases and J lost 6, with 17 bases in between. As DNA, the CDR3 is TGTGCCAGCTGGCGGGACTCAAAAGGCGAGCAGTACTTC. It encodes CASWRDSKGEQYF.

This clone was found a few times. The rearrangement uses TRBV11-1 and TRBJ1-6; perhaps TRBD1 as D (5 bases). The ends were cut back, 5 bases at V and 7 bases at J, with 18 bases in the middle. The CDR3 covers 16 residues. The germline V gene encodes CDR1 SGHAT and CDR2 FQDESV (reference sequence). The CDR3, as DNA: TGTGCCAGCAGCCCCCGCCTCAGGGATCCGAATTCACCCCTCCACTTT. Protein product: CASSPRLRDPNSPLHF.

V gene TRBV5-5 combines with J gene TRBJ2-7, with unresolved D. Per the germline V gene, CDR1 is SGHKS and CDR2 is YYEKEE (reference sequence). The CDR3 has 10 amino acids. V lost 2 bases to trimming and J lost 6 bases, with 3 bases between them. CDR3 residues: CASSFREQYF. For the CDR3, the DNA is TGTGCCAGCAGCTTCCGCGAGCAGTACTTC.